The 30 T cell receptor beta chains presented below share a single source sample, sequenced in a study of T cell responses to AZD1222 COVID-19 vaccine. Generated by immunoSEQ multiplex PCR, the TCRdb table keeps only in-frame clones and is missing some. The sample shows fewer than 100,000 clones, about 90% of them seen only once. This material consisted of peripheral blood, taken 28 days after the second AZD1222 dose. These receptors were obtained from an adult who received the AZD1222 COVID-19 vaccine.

CDR3 sequence reads: CASSEVWSSYEQYF. The CDR3 nucleotides are TGCGCCAGCAGTGAGGTCTGGAGCTCCTACGAGCAGTACTTC. The rearrangement uses TRBV10-2 and TRBJ2-7; no firm D call. V dropped 2 bases and J dropped 0 bases, with 8 bases sitting between them. CDR1 is WSHSY and CDR2 is SAAADI in the germline V gene. CDR3 length: 14 amino acids.

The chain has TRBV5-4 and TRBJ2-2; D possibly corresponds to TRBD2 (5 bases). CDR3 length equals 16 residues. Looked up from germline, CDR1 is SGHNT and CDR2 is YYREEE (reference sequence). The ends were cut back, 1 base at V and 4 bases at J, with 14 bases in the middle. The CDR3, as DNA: TGTGCCAGCAGCTTGCACAGAGGGAGAGGCACCGGGGAGCTGTTTTTT. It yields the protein CASSLHRGRGTGELFF.

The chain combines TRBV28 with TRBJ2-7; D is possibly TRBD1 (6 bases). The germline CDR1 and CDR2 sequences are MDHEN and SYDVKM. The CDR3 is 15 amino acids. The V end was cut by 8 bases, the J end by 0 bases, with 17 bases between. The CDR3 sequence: CASSTGTDSSYEQYF. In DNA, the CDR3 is TGTGCCAGCTCGACCGGGACGGACAGCTCCTACGAGCAGTACTTC.

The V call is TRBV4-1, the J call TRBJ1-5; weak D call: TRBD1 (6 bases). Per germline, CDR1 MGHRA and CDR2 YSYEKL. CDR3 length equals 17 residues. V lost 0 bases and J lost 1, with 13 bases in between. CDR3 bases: TGCGCCAGCAGCCAAGATACGCGGACAGAGAGCAATCAGCCCCAGCATTTT. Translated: CASSQDTRTESNQPQHF.

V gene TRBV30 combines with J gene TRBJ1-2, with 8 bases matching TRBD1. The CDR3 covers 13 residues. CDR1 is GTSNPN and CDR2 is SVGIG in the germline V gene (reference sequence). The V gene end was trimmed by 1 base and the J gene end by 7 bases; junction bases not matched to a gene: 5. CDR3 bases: TGTGCCTGGAGTGCGACAGGGGCGGCTGGCTACACCTTC. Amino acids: CAWSATGAAGYTF.

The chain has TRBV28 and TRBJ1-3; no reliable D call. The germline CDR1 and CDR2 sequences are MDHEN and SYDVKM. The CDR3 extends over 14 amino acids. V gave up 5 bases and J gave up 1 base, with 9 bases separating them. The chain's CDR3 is CASSLRASGNTIYF. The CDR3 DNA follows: TGTGCCAGCAGTCTTAGGGCTTCTGGAAACACCATATATTTT. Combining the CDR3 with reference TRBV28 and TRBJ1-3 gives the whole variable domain DVKVTQSSRYLVKRTGEKVFLECVQDMDHENMFWYRQDPGLGLRLIYFSYDVKMKEKGDIPEGYSVSREKKERFSLILESASTNQTSMYLCASSLRASGNTIYFGEGSWLTVV.

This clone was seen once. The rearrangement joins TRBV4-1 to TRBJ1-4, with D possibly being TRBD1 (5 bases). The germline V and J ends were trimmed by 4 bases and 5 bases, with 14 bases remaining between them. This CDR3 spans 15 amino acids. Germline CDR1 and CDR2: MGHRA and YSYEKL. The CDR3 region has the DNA TGCGCCAGCAGCCCCAGGGAATCCAGGAATGAAAAACTGTTTTTT. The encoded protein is CASSPRESRNEKLFF.

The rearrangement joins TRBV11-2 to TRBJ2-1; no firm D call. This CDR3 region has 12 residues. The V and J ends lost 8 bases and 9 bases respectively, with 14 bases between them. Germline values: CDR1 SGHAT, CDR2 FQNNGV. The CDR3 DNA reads TGTGCCAGCGGATTCAGTCCTGGTGAGCAGTTCTTC. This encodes CASGFSPGEQFF.

CDR3 sequence reads: CASSLGDTQYF. CDR3 DNA sequence: TGTGCCAGCAGCCTGGGAGATACGCAGTATTTT. The chain couples TRBV6-6 to TRBJ2-3; no clear D. The V gene's germline CDR1 is MNHNY and CDR2 SVGAGI (reference sequence). The V end was cut by 6 bases, the J end by 5 bases, with 6 bases between. CDR3 length equals 11 residues.

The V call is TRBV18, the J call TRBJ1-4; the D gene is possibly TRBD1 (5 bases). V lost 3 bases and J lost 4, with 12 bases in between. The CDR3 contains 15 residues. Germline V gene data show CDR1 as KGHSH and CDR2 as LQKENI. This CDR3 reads CASSPTTVGNEKLFF. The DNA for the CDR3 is TGTGCCAGCTCACCGACGACAGTTGGTAATGAAAAACTGTTTTTT.

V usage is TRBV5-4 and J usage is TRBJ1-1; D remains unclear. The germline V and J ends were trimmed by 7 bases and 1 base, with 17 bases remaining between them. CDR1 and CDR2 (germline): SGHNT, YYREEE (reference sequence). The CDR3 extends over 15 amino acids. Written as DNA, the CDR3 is TGTGCCAGCCGGCTGGGAGCCCCCGCGAACACTGAAGCTTTCTTT. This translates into CASRLGAPANTEAFF.

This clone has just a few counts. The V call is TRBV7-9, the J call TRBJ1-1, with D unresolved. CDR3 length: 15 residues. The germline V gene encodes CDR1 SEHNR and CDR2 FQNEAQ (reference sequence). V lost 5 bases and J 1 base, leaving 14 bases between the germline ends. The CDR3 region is CASSLPRVGNTEAFF. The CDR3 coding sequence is TGTGCCAGCAGCCTACCACGCGTGGGGAACACTGAAGCTTTCTTT.

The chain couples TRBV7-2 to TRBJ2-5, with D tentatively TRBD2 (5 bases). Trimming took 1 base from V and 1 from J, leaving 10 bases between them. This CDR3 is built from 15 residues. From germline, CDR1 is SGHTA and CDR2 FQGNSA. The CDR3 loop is CASSLVSGVQETQYF. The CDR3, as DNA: TGTGCCAGCAGCTTAGTGTCCGGGGTCCAAGAGACCCAGTACTTC.

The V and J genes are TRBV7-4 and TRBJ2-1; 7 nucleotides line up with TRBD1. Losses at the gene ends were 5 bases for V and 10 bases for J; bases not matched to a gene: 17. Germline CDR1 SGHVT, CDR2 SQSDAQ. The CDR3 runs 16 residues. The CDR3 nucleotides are TGTGCCAGCAGCCTACGACAGGGTATTGGATTCAAAGAGCAGTTCTTC. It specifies CASSLRQGIGFKEQFF.

This CDR3 reads CASSREPASYEQYF. The CDR3 DNA is TGTGCCAGCAGTCGAGAGCCCGCCTCCTACGAGCAGTACTTC. The gene calls are TRBV6-2 or TRBV6-3 and TRBJ2-7; D is uncertain. V lost 5 bases, J lost 0 bases, and 11 bases lay in between. The CDR3 runs 14 residues. CDR1 is MNHEY, CDR2 SVGEGT, per germline.

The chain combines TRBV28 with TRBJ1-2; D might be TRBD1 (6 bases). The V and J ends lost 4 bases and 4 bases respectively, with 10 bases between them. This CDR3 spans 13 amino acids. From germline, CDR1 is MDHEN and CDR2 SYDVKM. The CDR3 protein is CASSSGQSYGYTF. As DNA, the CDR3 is TGTGCCAGCAGTTCCGGACAGTCCTATGGCTACACCTTC.

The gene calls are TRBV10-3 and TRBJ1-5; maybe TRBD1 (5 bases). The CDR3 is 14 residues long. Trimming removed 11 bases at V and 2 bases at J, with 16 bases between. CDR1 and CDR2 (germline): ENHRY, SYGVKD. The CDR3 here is CAASGGDGNQPQHF. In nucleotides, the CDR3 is TGTGCCGCGTCCGGGGGGGACGGCAATCAGCCCCAGCATTTT.

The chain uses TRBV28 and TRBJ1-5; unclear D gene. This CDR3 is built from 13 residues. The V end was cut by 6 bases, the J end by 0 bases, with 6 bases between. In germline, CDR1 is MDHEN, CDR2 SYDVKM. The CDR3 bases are TGTGCCAGCAGGCCTTATAGCAATCAGCCCCAGCATTTT. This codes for CASRPYSNQPQHF.

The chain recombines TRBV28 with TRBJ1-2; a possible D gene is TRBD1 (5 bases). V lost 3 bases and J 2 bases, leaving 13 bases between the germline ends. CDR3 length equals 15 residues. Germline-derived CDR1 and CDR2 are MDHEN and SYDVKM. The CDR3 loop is CASSLRSGLNYGYTF. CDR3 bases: TGTGCCAGCAGTTTGAGGTCGGGACTGAACTATGGCTACACCTTC.

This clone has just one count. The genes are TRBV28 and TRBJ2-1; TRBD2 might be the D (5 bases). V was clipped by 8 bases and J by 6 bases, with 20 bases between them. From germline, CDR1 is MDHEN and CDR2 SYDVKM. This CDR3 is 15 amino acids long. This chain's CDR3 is CASRLSWQAGNEQFF. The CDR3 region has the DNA TGTGCCAGCCGCCTGTCCTGGCAGGCGGGCAATGAGCAGTTCTTC.

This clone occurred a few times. This CDR3 reads CASSYSRGDTEAFF. CDR3 nucleotides: TGTGCCAGCAGTTACTCGAGGGGGGACACTGAAGCTTTCTTT. The chain uses TRBV6-5 and TRBJ1-1; perhaps TRBD1 as D (6 bases). Trimming left V 0 bases short and J 3 bases short, with 8 bases between. The germline V gene has CDR1 MNHEY and CDR2 SVGAGI. The CDR3 is 14 amino acids.

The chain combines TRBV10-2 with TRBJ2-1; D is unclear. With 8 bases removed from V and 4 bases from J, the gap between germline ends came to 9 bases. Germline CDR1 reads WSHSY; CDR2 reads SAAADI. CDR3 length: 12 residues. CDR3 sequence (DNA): TGCGCCAGCCTTAGTGGTTACAATGAGCAGTTCTTC. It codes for CASLSGYNEQFF.

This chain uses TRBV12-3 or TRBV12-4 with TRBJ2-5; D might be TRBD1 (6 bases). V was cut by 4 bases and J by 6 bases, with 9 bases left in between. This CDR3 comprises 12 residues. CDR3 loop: CASSSQGQTQYF. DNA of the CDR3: TGTGCCAGCAGTTCGCAGGGGCAGACCCAGTACTTC.

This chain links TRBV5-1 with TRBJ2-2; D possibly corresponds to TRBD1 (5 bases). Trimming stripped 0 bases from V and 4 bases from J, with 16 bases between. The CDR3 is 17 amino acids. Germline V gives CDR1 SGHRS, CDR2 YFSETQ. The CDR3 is CASSLASGADITGELFF. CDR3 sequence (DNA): TGCGCCAGCAGCTTGGCAAGTGGGGCTGATATCACCGGGGAGCTGTTTTTT.

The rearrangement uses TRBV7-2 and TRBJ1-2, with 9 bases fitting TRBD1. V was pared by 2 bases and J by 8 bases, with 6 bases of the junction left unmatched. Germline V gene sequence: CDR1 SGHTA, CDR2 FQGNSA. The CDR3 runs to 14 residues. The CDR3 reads CASSLLGQGRGYTF. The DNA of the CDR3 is TGTGCCAGCAGCTTATTAGGACAGGGGCGAGGCTACACCTTC.

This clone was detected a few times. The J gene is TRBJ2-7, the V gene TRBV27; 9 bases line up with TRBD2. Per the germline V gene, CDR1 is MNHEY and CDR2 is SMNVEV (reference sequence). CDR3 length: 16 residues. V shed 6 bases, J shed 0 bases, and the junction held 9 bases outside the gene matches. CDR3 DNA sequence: TGTGCCAGCAGCAAGGCGTCGACTAGCGGCTCCTACGAGCAGTACTTC. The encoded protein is CASSKASTSGSYEQYF.

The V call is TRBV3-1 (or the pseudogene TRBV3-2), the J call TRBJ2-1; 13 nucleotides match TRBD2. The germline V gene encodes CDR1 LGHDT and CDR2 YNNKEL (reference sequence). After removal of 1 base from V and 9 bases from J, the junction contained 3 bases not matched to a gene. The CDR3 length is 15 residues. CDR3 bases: TGTGCCAGCAGCCAAGGACTAGCGGGGGGTGGTGAGCAGTTCTTC. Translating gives CASSQGLAGGGEQFF.

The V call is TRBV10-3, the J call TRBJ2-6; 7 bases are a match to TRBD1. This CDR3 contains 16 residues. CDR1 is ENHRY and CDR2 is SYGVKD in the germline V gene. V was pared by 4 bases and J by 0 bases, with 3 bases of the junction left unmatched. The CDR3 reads CAISGTGHSGANVLTF. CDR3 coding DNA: TGTGCCATCAGTGGGACAGGACACTCTGGGGCCAACGTCCTGACTTTC.

CDR3 sequence (DNA): TGTGCCAGCAGCGAGGTAGCGGGGGGCCGCAATGAGCAGTTCTTC. Protein product: CASSEVAGGRNEQFF. The rearrangement uses TRBV7-3 and TRBJ2-1; the match to TRBD2 covers 10 bases. The CDR3 consists of 15 residues. After removal of 5 bases from V and 6 bases from J, the junction contained 7 bases not matched to a gene. CDR1 SGHTA and CDR2 FQGTGA come from the germline V gene.

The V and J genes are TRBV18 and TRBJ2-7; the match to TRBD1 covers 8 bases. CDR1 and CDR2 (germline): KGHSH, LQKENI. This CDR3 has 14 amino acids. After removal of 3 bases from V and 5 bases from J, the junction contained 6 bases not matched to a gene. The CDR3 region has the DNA TGTGCCAGCTCACCGCCAGGGGGCTTCGACGAGCAGTACTTC. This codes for CASSPPGGFDEQYF.